This T cell receptor (beta chain) was observed in a study of blood T cell repertoires in COVID-19. Germline lookup yields CDR1 DFQATT and CDR2 SNEGSKA (reference sequence). The V gene end was trimmed by 3 bases and the J gene end by 6 bases; junction bases not matched to a gene: 1. The CDR3 loop spans 11 amino acids. Measured with immunoSEQ multiplex PCR; TCRdb has only the in-frame clones, and not every one. The table includes around 80,000 clones, roughly nine tenths detected once. Sequencing was carried out using peripheral blood. The V and J genes are TRBV20-1 and TRBJ1-1, with TRBD1 matching 7 bases. The receptor was isolated from a human donor in a cohort sampled during active COVID-19. CDR3 in DNA: TGCAGTGCTAGGACAGGGTCTGAAGCTTTCTTT. Its translation is CSARTGSEAFF.